Presented here are 7 T cell receptor beta chains from one specimen sequenced in a study of immune reconstitution after stem cell transplant in scleroderma. TCRdb ran MiXCR on the RT-PCR reads and lists one entry per CDR3 protein. The sample lists roughly 2,800 distinct CDR3 sequences, 3.6% occurring once. Sampling was performed before or after autologous hematopoietic stem cell transplantation (not recorded which). These receptors all come from a human donor with systemic sclerosis.

This clonotype is classed as medium-sized (0.01 to 0.1%). The chain employs TRBV20-1 and TRBJ2-1, with D perhaps matching TRBD2 (6 bases). The CDR3 spans 14 residues. The germline CDR1 and CDR2 sequences are DFQATT and SNEGSKA (reference sequence). V lost 2 bases and J 6 bases, leaving 14 bases between the germline ends. In DNA form, the CDR3 reads TGCAGTGCTAGACACGGGAGCAGTGGCAATGAGCAGTTCTTC. Protein product: CSARHGSSGNEQFF.

This clonotype is labeled as large (0.1 to 1%). The genes are TRBV7-8 and TRBJ2-3; 7 nucleotides align to TRBD2. Germline assignment: CDR1 SGHVS and CDR2 FQNEAQ. V shed 5 bases and J 5 bases; nucleotides not matched to a gene: 16. There are 17 residues in the CDR3. In DNA, the CDR3 is TGTGCCAGCAGCCCCCCGGGGCGGGAGTGGGTCCAAGATACGCAGTATTTT. This codes for CASSPPGREWVQDTQYF.

By share of the sample, this clonotype is medium-sized. The chain couples TRBV7-9 to TRBJ2-3; 7 nucleotides line up with TRBD1. Germline assignment: CDR1 SEHNR and CDR2 FQNEAQ (reference sequence). This CDR3 spans 15 amino acids. The trim removed 5 bases at V and 4 bases at J, leaving 9 bases unmatched. This chain's CDR3 is CASSEHRQGSDTQYF. The CDR3 bases are TGTGCCAGCAGCGAACACCGACAGGGTTCAGATACGCAGTATTTT.

This clonotype is categorized as medium-sized. V gene TRBV7-2 combines with J gene TRBJ1-4; a possible D gene is TRBD1 (6 bases). The germline V gene has CDR1 SGHTA and CDR2 FQGNSA. The CDR3 has 15 residues. V dropped 5 bases and J dropped 5 bases, with 15 bases sitting between them. CDR3 coding DNA: TGTGCCAGCAGCCCCAACCCAGGGGCGAATGAAAAACTGTTTTTT. Protein sequence: CASSPNPGANEKLFF.

By share of the sample, this clonotype is medium-sized. The rearrangement uses TRBV7-2 and TRBJ2-2; D call uncertain. Trimming cost V 3 bases and J 2 bases, with 7 bases left between them. The length of the CDR3 is 14 residues. Germline V lookup: CDR1 SGHTA, CDR2 FQGNSA. The CDR3 region is CASSFNRNTGELFF. The CDR3 DNA reads TGTGCCAGCAGCTTTAACCGCAACACCGGGGAGCTGTTTTTT. Based on the CDR3 plus reference TRBV7-2 and TRBJ2-2, the full variable domain is GAGVSQSPSNKVTEKGKDVELRCDPISGHTALYWYRQSLGQGLEFLIYFQGNSAPDKSGLPSDRFSAERTGGSVSTLTIQRTQQEDSAVYLCASSFNRNTGELFFGEGSRLTVL.

As to this clonotype: A much larger clone is a single base away; this may be a read error. The chain recombines TRBV27 with TRBJ1-1; D possibly corresponds to TRBD1 (5 bases). The CDR3 is 13 residues long. The germline V gene has CDR1 MNHEY and CDR2 SMNVEV (reference sequence). CDR3 sequence (DNA): TGTACCAGCAGTTTACAGGTCGACACTGAAGCTTTCTTT. Amino acids: CTSSLQVDTEAFF.

This clonotype ranks as medium-sized. The V gene is TRBV5-6, the J gene TRBJ2-7; D may be TRBD1 or TRBD2 (5 bases each). V lost 3 bases to trimming and J lost 9 bases, with 13 bases between them. The CDR3 runs 12 residues. The germline V gene has CDR1 SGHDT and CDR2 YYEEEE. The CDR3: CASSSGTSPQYF. CDR3 in DNA: TGTGCCAGCAGCTCCGGGACCTCTCCGCAGTACTTC.